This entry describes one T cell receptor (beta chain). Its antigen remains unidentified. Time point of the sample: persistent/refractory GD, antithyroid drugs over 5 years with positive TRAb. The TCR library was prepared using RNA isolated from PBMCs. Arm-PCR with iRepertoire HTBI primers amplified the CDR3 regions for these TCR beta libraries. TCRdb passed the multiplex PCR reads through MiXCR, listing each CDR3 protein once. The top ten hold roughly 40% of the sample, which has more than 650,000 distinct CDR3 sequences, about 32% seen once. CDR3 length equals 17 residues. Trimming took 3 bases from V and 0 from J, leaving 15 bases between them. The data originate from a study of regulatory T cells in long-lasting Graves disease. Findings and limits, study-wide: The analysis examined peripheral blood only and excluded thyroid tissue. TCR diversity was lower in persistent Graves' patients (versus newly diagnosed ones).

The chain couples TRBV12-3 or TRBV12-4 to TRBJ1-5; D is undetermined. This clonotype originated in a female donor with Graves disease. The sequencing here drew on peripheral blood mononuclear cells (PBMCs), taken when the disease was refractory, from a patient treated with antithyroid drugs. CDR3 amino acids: CASSLLRTDHSNQPQHF. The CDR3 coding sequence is TGTGCCAGCAGTTTGCTCCGGACGGACCATAGCAATCAGCCCCAGCATTTT.